A selection of T cell receptor beta chains follows, all from one sample in a study of shared clonotypes between healthy human individuals. This table comes from immunoSEQ multiplex PCR, and its TCRdb copy is limited to in-frame clones, with some not included. The sample shows about 1 million clones, around 75% of them seen only once. Sequenced sample: memory CD4+ T cells sorted from blood. These receptors were collected from a man between 18 and 29 years old in good health. CDR3s include the opening cysteine and the closing phenylalanine or tryptophan. The order of the fields is D gene, V gene, clone size, J gene, CDR3 DNA, CDR3 protein. The D gene is left open where the match is weak. The size entry is marked missing in some rows and otherwise reads once, few, many or a size class.

d_call: -; v_call: TRBV6-5; clone_size: -; j_call: TRBJ1-6; cdr3_nt: TGTGCCAGCAGTTACTCAGGGCAGATCGATAATTCACCCCTCCACTTT; cdr3_aa: CASSYSGQIDNSPLHF
d_call: TRBD1; v_call: TRBV6-5; clone_size: -; j_call: TRBJ1-4; cdr3_nt: TGTGCCAGCAAGGTCGGACAGGGCGGTGAAAAGCTGTTTTTT; cdr3_aa: CASKVGQGGEKLFF
d_call: -; v_call: TRBV5-1; clone_size: -; j_call: TRBJ2-3; cdr3_nt: TGCGCCAGCAGCTTAGAGGGGGGGCGAGATACGCAGTATTTT; cdr3_aa: CASSLEGGRDTQYF
d_call: TRBD1; v_call: TRBV27; clone_size: -; j_call: TRBJ1-6; cdr3_nt: TGTGCCAGCAGTTTGTCCCGACAGGGTCGCGCTAATAATTCACCCCTCCACTTT; cdr3_aa: CASSLSRQGRANNSPLHF
d_call: -; v_call: TRBV5-1; clone_size: -; j_call: TRBJ1-6; cdr3_nt: TGCGCCAGCAGCTTGGCACTAGATAATTCACCCCTCCACTTT; cdr3_aa: CASSLALDNSPLHF
d_call: -; v_call: TRBV6-5; clone_size: -; j_call: TRBJ2-1; cdr3_nt: TGTGCCAGCAGACCTGACGGCTCCTACAATGAGCAGTTCTTC; cdr3_aa: CASRPDGSYNEQFF
d_call: -; v_call: TRBV11-2; clone_size: -; j_call: TRBJ2-3; cdr3_nt: TGTGCCAGCAGCTTAGCCCAGCGAGGGTTTAGAACAGATACGCAGTATTTT; cdr3_aa: CASSLAQRGFRTDTQYF
d_call: -; v_call: TRBV25-1; clone_size: many; j_call: TRBJ2-5; cdr3_nt: TGTGCCAGCAGTGATGTTCAGACCCAGTACTTC; cdr3_aa: CASSDVQTQYF
d_call: -; v_call: TRBV6-5; clone_size: -; j_call: TRBJ1-2; cdr3_nt: TGTGCCAGCAGTTACTCTAGGATCTATGGCTACACCTTC; cdr3_aa: CASSYSRIYGYTF
d_call: -; v_call: TRBV11-3; clone_size: -; j_call: TRBJ2-3; cdr3_nt: TGTGCCAGCAGCCCCCTGGTAGGGGATGCGCAGTATTTT; cdr3_aa: CASSPLVGDAQYF
d_call: -; v_call: TRBV5-4; clone_size: few; j_call: TRBJ2-7; cdr3_nt: TGTGCCAGCAGCTTGGAACCCGACAGAACCTACGAGCAGTACTTC; cdr3_aa: CASSLEPDRTYEQYF
d_call: -; v_call: TRBV27; clone_size: once; j_call: TRBJ1-2; cdr3_nt: TGTGCCAGCAGTTTACGAGCGGGTGGGGGCTACACCTTC; cdr3_aa: CASSLRAGGGYTF
d_call: TRBD2; v_call: TRBV2; clone_size: few; j_call: TRBJ2-5; cdr3_nt: TGTGCCAGCATGGGAGGGCAGGGAGAGACCCAGTACTTC; cdr3_aa: CASMGGQGETQYF
d_call: -; v_call: TRBV6-6; clone_size: -; j_call: TRBJ2-3; cdr3_nt: TGTGCCAGCAGTGATACCCCTAGCACAGATACGCAGTATTTT; cdr3_aa: CASSDTPSTDTQYF
d_call: -; v_call: TRBV5-4; clone_size: -; j_call: TRBJ2-7; cdr3_nt: TGTGCCGTCCAAACCAGCGTTTCCTACGAGCAGTACTTC; cdr3_aa: CAVQTSVSYEQYF
d_call: -; v_call: TRBV4-3; clone_size: few; j_call: TRBJ2-3; cdr3_nt: TGCGCCAGCAGCCAAGGTCGAGATACGCAGTATTTT; cdr3_aa: CASSQGRDTQYF
d_call: -; v_call: TRBV19; clone_size: -; j_call: TRBJ2-7; cdr3_nt: TGTGCCAGTAGTCATTCAGGGTACGAGCAGTACTTC; cdr3_aa: CASSHSGYEQYF
d_call: -; v_call: TRBV5-1; clone_size: -; j_call: TRBJ1-4; cdr3_nt: TGCGCCAGCAGCTCATTCAGCCAGGGGAAGGGTGAAAAACTGTTTTTT; cdr3_aa: CASSSFSQGKGEKLFF
d_call: -; v_call: TRBV10-1; clone_size: once; j_call: TRBJ2-1; cdr3_nt: TGCGCCAGCAGTGAGTCGAACTGGCCTTACAATGAGCAGTTCTTC; cdr3_aa: CASSESNWPYNEQFF
d_call: -; v_call: TRBV18; clone_size: -; j_call: TRBJ1-2; cdr3_nt: TGTGCCAGCTCACCTGACCCGGACTATGGCTACACCTTC; cdr3_aa: CASSPDPDYGYTF
d_call: TRBD1; v_call: TRBV5-1; clone_size: -; j_call: TRBJ2-3; cdr3_nt: TGCGCCAGCAGCTTGGGGACAGGGGGAAGCCCAGATACGCAGTATTTT; cdr3_aa: CASSLGTGGSPDTQYF
d_call: -; v_call: TRBV28; clone_size: -; j_call: TRBJ1-2; cdr3_nt: TGTGCCAGCACCATTCAGAGCACCACTTCCTATGGCTACACCTTC; cdr3_aa: CASTIQSTTSYGYTF